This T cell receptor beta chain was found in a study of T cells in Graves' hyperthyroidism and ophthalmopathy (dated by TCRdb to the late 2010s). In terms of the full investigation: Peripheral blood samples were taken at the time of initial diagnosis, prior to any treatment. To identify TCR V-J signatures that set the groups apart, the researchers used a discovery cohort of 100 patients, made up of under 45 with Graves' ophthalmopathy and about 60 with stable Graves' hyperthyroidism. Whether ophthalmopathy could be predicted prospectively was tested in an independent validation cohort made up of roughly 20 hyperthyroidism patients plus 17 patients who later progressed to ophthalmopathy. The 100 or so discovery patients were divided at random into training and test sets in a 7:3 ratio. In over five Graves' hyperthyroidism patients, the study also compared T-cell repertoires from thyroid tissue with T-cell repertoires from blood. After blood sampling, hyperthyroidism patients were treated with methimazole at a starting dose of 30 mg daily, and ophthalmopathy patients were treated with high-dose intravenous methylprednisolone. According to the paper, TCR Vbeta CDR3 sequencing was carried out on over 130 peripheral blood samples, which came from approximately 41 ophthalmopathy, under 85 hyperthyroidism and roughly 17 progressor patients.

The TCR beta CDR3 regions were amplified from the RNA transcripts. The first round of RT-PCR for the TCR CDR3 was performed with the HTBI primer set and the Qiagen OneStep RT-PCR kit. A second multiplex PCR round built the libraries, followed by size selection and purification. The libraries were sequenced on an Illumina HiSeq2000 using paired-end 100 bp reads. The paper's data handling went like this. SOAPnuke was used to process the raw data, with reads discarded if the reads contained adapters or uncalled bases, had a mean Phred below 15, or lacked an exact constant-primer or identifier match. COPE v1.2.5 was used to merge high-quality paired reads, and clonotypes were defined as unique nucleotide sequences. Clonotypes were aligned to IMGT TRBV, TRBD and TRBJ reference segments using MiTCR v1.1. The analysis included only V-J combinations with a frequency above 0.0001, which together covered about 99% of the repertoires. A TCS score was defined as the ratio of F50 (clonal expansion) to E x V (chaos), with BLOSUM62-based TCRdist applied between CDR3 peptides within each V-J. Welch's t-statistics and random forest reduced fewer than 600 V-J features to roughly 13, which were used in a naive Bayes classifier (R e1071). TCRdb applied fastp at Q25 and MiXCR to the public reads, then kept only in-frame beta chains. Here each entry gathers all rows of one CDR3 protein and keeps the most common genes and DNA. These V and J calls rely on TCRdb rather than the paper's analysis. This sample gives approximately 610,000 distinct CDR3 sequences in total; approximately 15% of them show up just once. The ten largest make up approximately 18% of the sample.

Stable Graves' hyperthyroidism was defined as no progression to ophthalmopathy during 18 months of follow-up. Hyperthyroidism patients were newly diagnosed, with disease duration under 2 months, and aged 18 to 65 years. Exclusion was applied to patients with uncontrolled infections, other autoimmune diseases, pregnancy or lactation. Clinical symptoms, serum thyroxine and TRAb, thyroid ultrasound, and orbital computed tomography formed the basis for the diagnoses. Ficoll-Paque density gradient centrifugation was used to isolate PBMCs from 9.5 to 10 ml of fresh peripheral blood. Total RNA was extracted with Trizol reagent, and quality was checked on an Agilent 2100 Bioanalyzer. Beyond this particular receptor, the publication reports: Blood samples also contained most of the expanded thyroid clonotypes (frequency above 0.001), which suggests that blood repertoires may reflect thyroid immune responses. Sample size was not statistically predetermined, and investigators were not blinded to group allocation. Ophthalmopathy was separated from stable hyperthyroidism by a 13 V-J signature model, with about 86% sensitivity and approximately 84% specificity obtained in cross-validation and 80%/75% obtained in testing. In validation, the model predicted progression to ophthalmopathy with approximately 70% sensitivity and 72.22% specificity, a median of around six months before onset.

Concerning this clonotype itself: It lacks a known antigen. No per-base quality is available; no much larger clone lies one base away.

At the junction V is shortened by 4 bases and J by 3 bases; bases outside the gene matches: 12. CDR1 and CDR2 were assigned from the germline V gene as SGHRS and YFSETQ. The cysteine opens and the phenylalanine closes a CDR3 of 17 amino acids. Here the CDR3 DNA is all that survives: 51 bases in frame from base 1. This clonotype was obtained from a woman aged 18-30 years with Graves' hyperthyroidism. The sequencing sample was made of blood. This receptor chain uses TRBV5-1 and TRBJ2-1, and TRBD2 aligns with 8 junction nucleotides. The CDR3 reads CASSQSGGGRSYNEQFF. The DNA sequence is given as TGCGCCAGCAGCCAGTCTGGGGGCGGGAGGAGCTACAATGAGCAGTTCTTC.